These 4 T cell receptor beta chains originate from one sample sequenced in a study of cytomegalovirus exposure and HLA in healthy donors. Use of 60 Vbeta and 13 Jbeta primers characterized the PCR. Using immunoSEQ multiplex PCR, the repertoire was profiled, and TCRdb retains in-frame clones only, with some absent. The table lists 55,000 or so clones, approximately 80% of them singletons. Sequences were obtained from PBMCs. The receptors were gathered from a female donor in good health and CMV-seronegative.

The gene calls are TRBV5-4 and TRBJ1-1, with D unresolved. V lost 0 bases to trimming and J lost 7 bases, with 10 bases between them. This CDR3 contains 13 residues. CDR1 SGHNT and CDR2 YYREEE come from the germline V gene (reference sequence). Here the CDR3 reads CASSLAGRGEAFF. DNA of the CDR3: TGTGCCAGCAGCTTGGCCGGGAGAGGTGAAGCTTTCTTT.

This chain connects TRBV7-3 to TRBJ1-2, with D tentatively TRBD1 (5 bases). The CDR3 covers 14 residues. Germline CDR1 reads SGHTA; CDR2 reads FQGTGA. With 2 bases removed from V and 7 bases from J, the gap between germline ends came to 14 bases. Here the CDR3 reads CASSLGRGQGGYTF. As DNA, the CDR3 is TGTGCCAGCAGCTTAGGTCGAGGCCAGGGTGGCTACACCTTC.

The chain uses TRBV13 and TRBJ1-3; D gene uncertain. Germline CDR1 and CDR2: PRHDT and FYEKMQ (reference sequence). This CDR3 comprises 16 residues. V lost 3 bases to trimming and J lost 2 bases, with 14 bases between them. In DNA form, the CDR3 reads TGTGCCAGCAGCTTCCCGGTCGGGAGGACTGGAAACACCATATATTTT. Translation gives CASSFPVGRTGNTIYF.

The chain uses TRBV7-3 and TRBJ1-6, with D uncertain. The V end was cut by 5 bases, the J end by 10 bases, with 18 bases between. The CDR3 sequence is 15 residues long. From germline, CDR1 is SGHTA and CDR2 FQGTGA. The CDR3 DNA sequence: TGTGCCAGCAGCCTTACAGCGGGTTCTGAGTCACCCCTCCACTTT. Translation: CASSLTAGSESPLHF.